This T cell receptor (beta chain) was retrieved from a study of blood T cell repertoires in COVID-19. Study as a whole: From T cells, B-cell-depleted T cells, or PBMCs came the material, which was cDNA or gDNA.

Original analysis: It was from reference gene primer amplification that nucleated cell counts were estimated. Measured with immunoSEQ multiplex PCR; TCRdb has only the in-frame clones, and not every one. The V and J calls and clone size are taken from that table; D and trimming were inferred from the DNA. This table has about 84,000 clones, 70% to 80% appearing once. Trimming removed 4 bases from V and 6 bases from J, with 13 bases in between. CDR3 length: 13 residues. The germline CDR1 and CDR2 sequences are GTSNPN and SVGIG (reference sequence). The sample comprised peripheral blood. The clonotype was recovered from a man aged 45 to 65 with active or convalescent COVID-19. The chain couples TRBV30 to TRBJ2-4; tentative D call: TRBD1 (5 bases). The CDR3 nucleotides read TGTGCCTGGAACCGCGGCGACAGAAACATTCAGTACTTC. Translation: CAWNRGDRNIQYF.